Each of the 9 T cell receptor beta chains below was sequenced from the same sample in a study of neoadjuvant anti-PD-1 for oral cavity cancer. TCRdb's copy holds only in-frame clones and misses some; the assay was immunoSEQ multiplex PCR. The table shows fewer than 8,500 clones, with approximately 82% occurring only once. Source: PBMCs, taken before nivolumab (anti-PD-1) treatment. The receptors were gathered from a person between 35 and 79 years old with oral cavity squamous cell carcinoma.

This clone was observed a handful of times. The CDR3 DNA is TGTGCCAGCAGTTCTCAGGACGGATCTAATGAAAAACTGTTTTTT. Translation: CASSSQDGSNEKLFF. The chain joins TRBV6-6 to TRBJ1-4; D remains ambiguous. CDR3 size: 15 residues. Germline CDR1 is MNHNY and CDR2 is SVGAGI (reference sequence). V was trimmed by 4 bases and J by 3 bases, leaving 12 bases between them.

Points on this clone: One end of the junction does not line up with germline, which may come from a read error. This chain uses TRBV2 with TRBJ2-7; tentatively, D is TRBD1 or TRBD2 (5 bases each). Germline loops: CDR1 SNHLY, CDR2 FYNNEI. The CDR3 contains 12 residues. In nucleotides, the CDR3 is TGTGCCAGCACTGAACTTGGGGGCGAGCAGTACTTC. This translates into CASTELGGEQYF.

The gene calls are TRBV10-3 and TRBJ2-7; D is unclear. This CDR3 region has 12 residues. Trimming cost V 3 bases and J 5 bases, with 8 bases left between them. Germline V gene data show CDR1 as ENHRY and CDR2 as SYGVKD. The CDR3 loop reads CAISDDSDEQYF. The CDR3 bases are TGTGCCATCAGTGATGATTCCGACGAGCAGTACTTC.

The chain combines TRBV5-1 with TRBJ2-2; 10 bases line up with TRBD2. The CDR3 length is 16 residues. Germline CDR1 and CDR2: SGHRS and YFSETQ. V was clipped by 6 bases and J by 0 bases; unmatched bases: 5. This chain's CDR3 is CASNPSGGPNTGELFF. The CDR3 DNA reads TGCGCCAGCAATCCTAGCGGGGGACCGAACACCGGGGAGCTGTTTTTT.

J is TRBJ2-5 and V is TRBV9; D may be TRBD2 (6 bases). CDR3 size: 15 residues. CDR1 is SGDLS and CDR2 is YYNGEE in the germline V gene. Trimming stripped 0 bases from V and 3 bases from J, with 12 bases between. This CDR3 is CASSVASAGKETQYF. For the CDR3, the DNA is TGTGCCAGCAGCGTAGCCAGTGCGGGGAAAGAGACCCAGTACTTC. The whole variable domain, filled in from reference TRBV9 and TRBJ2-5, reads DSGVTQTPKHLITATGQRVTLRCSPRSGDLSVYWYQQSLDQGLQFLIQYYNGEERAKGNILERFSAQQFPDLHSELNLSSLELGDSALYFCASSVASAGKETQYFGPGTRLLVL.

The sample holds a few counts of this clone. The gene calls are TRBV7-9 and TRBJ1-1; TRBD1 agrees at 9 bases. The CDR3 spans 13 residues. The germline V gene has CDR1 SEHNR and CDR2 FQNEAQ (reference sequence). The V gene end was trimmed by 1 base and the J gene end by 6 bases; junction bases not matched to a gene: 0. The CDR3 spells CASSLGQGAEAFF. The CDR3 DNA follows: TGTGCCAGCAGCTTAGGACAGGGGGCTGAAGCTTTCTTT.

The chain is built from TRBV7-7 and TRBJ2-2; 8 bases are shared with TRBD1. The CDR3 is 15 residues long. V lost 4 bases, J lost 0 bases, and 1 base stayed unmatched. CDR1 and CDR2 from the germline V gene are SSHAT and FNYEAQ (reference sequence). CDR3 protein: CASSSQGANTGELFF. The CDR3 DNA follows: TGTGCCAGCAGCTCACAGGGGGCGAACACCGGGGAGCTGTTTTTT.

The chain is built from TRBV7-9 and TRBJ2-1; 8 bases are a match to TRBD1. Germline-derived CDR1 and CDR2 are SEHNR and FQNEAQ (reference sequence). V dropped 2 bases and J dropped 9; count of bases not matched to a gene: 6. The length of the CDR3 is 14 residues. The CDR3 is CASSLQGAGSEQFF. In DNA, the CDR3 is TGTGCCAGCAGCTTACAGGGGGCGGGGAGTGAGCAGTTCTTC.

The chain links TRBV2 to TRBJ1-2; the D is unclear. The CDR3 length is 15 residues. V was clipped by 8 bases and J by 0 bases, with 16 bases between them. CDR1 and CDR2 from the germline V gene are SNHLY and FYNNEI. The CDR3 nucleotides read TGTGCCAGCTTTCGGACGGGATCAGCTAACTATGGCTACACCTTC. The encoded protein is CASFRTGSANYGYTF.